This T cell receptor (beta chain) was sequenced for a study of Ad26.COV2.S vaccination and SARS-CoV-2 variants. Notes on the study in general: Substantial breadth was reported for post-vaccination spike-specific CD8+ and CD4+ T cells. Breadth measured for non-spike TCRs was similar across vaccine and placebo recipients. Ad26.COV2.S recipients had broader spike-specific TCRs (P = 0.0014).

The data were produced by immunoSEQ multiplex PCR, yet TCRdb's version contains in-frame clones alone and is incomplete. The data hold approximately 400,000 clones, with about 92% observed a single time. The CDR3 is made up of 14 amino acids. The ends lost 5 bases at V and 5 bases at J; junction bases unmatched: 4. Germline V gene data show CDR1 as MNHNY and CDR2 as SVGAGI (reference sequence). Points on this clone: The target antigen is unknown.

The chain has TRBV6-6 and TRBJ1-5; 9 bases match TRBD1. This material consisted of peripheral blood, taken after recovery from COVID-19. The receptor was isolated from a human donor who had recovered from COVID-19. Written as DNA, the CDR3 is TGTGCCAGCAGTATGGGACAGGGATATCAGCCCCAGCATTTT. Its protein is CASSMGQGYQPQHF.